The 27 T cell receptor beta chains below were found in one sample sequenced in a study of blood T cell repertoires in COVID-19. Sequencing used immunoSEQ multiplex PCR; TCRdb keeps in-frame clones, though not all of them. This table holds 150,000 or so clones, over 75% found once. The sample consisted of PBMCs or T cells enriched from blood (not recorded which). These receptor sequences come from a woman aged 45-60 years who had recovered from COVID-19.

V is TRBV30 and J is TRBJ2-7, with TRBD2 matching 10 bases. The J segment lost 3 bases and the V segment lost 4 bases, leaving 6 bases of the junction unmatched. This CDR3 is 14 amino acids long. Germline CDR1 reads GTSNPN; CDR2 reads SVGIG (reference sequence). DNA for the CDR3: TGTGCCTGGACTAGCGGGGGTGCGGGCTACGAGCAGTACTTC. Amino acid sequence: CAWTSGGAGYEQYF.

The chain couples TRBV6-6 to TRBJ1-1, with D hard to call. The CDR3 has 12 residues. Trimming removed 5 bases from V and 1 base from J, with 5 bases in between. CDR1 is MNHNY, CDR2 SVGAGI, per germline (reference sequence). The CDR3 region is CASSQQNTEAFF. The CDR3 DNA follows: TGTGCCAGCAGTCAGCAGAACACTGAAGCTTTCTTT.

V gene TRBV5-6 combines with J gene TRBJ2-7; a possible D gene is TRBD2 (5 bases). The CDR3 extends over 12 amino acids. CDR1 and CDR2 (germline): SGHDT, YYEEEE. V dropped 5 bases and J dropped 3 bases, with 9 bases sitting between them. The CDR3 coding sequence is TGTGCCAGCAGTCCCGGGAACTACGAGCAGTACTTC. It is translated as CASSPGNYEQYF.

This clone was detected only a few times. The chain has TRBV7-9 and TRBJ2-1, with 8 positions matching TRBD2. Trimming removed 5 bases from V and 5 bases from J; junction bases left unmatched: 11. This CDR3 spans 16 amino acids. The germline V gene encodes CDR1 SEHNR and CDR2 FQNEAQ (reference sequence). The CDR3 DNA sequence: TGTGCCAGCAGCCCATCAAGCGGGGGACGTAACAATGAGCAGTTCTTC. Protein: CASSPSSGGRNNEQFF.

This chain joins TRBV7-9 and TRBJ2-2; no clear D. The V gene's germline CDR1 is SEHNR and CDR2 FQNEAQ (reference sequence). V was trimmed by 4 bases and J by 5 bases, leaving 2 bases between them. CDR3 size: 11 residues. CDR3 sequence (DNA): TGTGCCAGCAGCTCAACCGGGGAGCTGTTTTTT. This gives the protein CASSSTGELFF.

This clone was detected a few times. The rearrangement links TRBV7-3 to TRBJ2-2; TRBD2 matches at 9 bases. CDR1 SGHTA and CDR2 FQGTGA come from the germline V gene. V lost 4 bases to trimming and J lost 6 bases; unmatched junction nucleotides: 6. The CDR3 has 15 amino acids. CDR3 residues: CASSYAGTSSGELFF. The CDR3 DNA sequence: TGTGCCAGCAGCTACGCCGGGACTAGCTCCGGGGAGCTGTTTTTT.

The rearrangement uses TRBV4-1 and TRBJ2-7, with 9 positions matching TRBD1. Per the germline V gene, CDR1 is MGHRA and CDR2 is YSYEKL. Trimming removed 4 bases from V and 3 bases from J; junction bases left unmatched: 7. There are 15 residues in the CDR3. The CDR3 nucleotides read TGCGCCAGCAGCCGAGGCGGGACAGGGAACTACGAGCAGTACTTC. It yields the protein CASSRGGTGNYEQYF.

This chain links TRBV7-2 with TRBJ2-1; 7 bases align to TRBD2. The CDR3 spans 13 residues. V shed 8 bases, J shed 15 bases, and the junction held 16 bases outside the gene matches. CDR1 is SGHTA and CDR2 is FQGNSA in the germline V gene. Here the CDR3 DNA reads TGTGCCAGCCGAGGGGCTTTTGCGGGAGTGTTGTTCTTC. Translation gives CASRGAFAGVLFF. The full variable domain, rest sourced from reference TRBV7-2 and TRBJ2-1, is GAGVSQSPSNKVTEKGKDVELRCDPISGHTALYWYRQSLGQGLEFLIYFQGNSAPDKSGLPSDRFSAERTGGSVSTLTIQRTQQEDSAVYLCASRGAFAGVLFFGPGTRLTVL.

The V and J genes are TRBV3-1 (or the pseudogene TRBV3-2) and TRBJ2-3; 9 nucleotides align to TRBD2. Germline CDR1 reads LGHDT; CDR2 reads YNNKEL (reference sequence). There are 13 residues in the CDR3. With 10 bases clipped from V and 14 bases from J, the junction kept 16 bases outside the gene matches. CDR3 DNA: TGTGCCATCTCTACAAGTGGGGGGACTAGCTTGTATTTT. Its translation is CAISTSGGTSLYF.

The chain couples TRBV5-4 to TRBJ1-2; TRBD1 matches 8 bases. CDR1 is SGHNT and CDR2 is YYREEE in the germline V gene (reference sequence). The J segment lost 8 bases and the V segment lost 4 bases, leaving 13 bases of the junction unmatched. The CDR3 runs to 15 residues. CDR3 nucleotide sequence: TGTGCCAGCAGCCTCCAACAGGGGGGGAAGGGCGGCTACACCTTC. It encodes CASSLQQGGKGGYTF.

V usage is TRBV6-1 and J usage is TRBJ1-5; D gene uncertain. Per germline, CDR1 MNHNS and CDR2 SASEGT. Trimming removed 0 bases at V and 6 bases at J, with 12 bases between. The CDR3 contains 15 residues. The CDR3 DNA reads as TGTGCCAGCAGTGAAGCGGGAGGGTACGGTCAGCCCCAGCATTTT. Protein sequence: CASSEAGGYGQPQHF.

The chain couples TRBV19 to TRBJ2-7; tentative D call: TRBD1 (5 bases). CDR1 and CDR2 from the germline V gene are LNHDA and SQIVND (reference sequence). V gave up 3 bases and J gave up 6 bases, with 21 bases separating them. This CDR3 comprises 16 residues. The CDR3 DNA follows: TGTGCCAGTAGTATTTCCCTCCTCGGCAGGGAATCCGAGCAGTACTTC. It is translated as CASSISLLGRESEQYF.

The rearrangement joins TRBV28 to TRBJ2-2; tentative D call: TRBD2 (6 bases). V dropped 5 bases and J dropped 5 bases, with 15 bases sitting between them. Per the germline V gene, CDR1 is MDHEN and CDR2 is SYDVKM. The CDR3 has 15 residues. In nucleotides, the CDR3 is TGTGCCAGCAGTCCCCCGACTAGAACAACCGGGGAGCTGTTTTTT. It codes for CASSPPTRTTGELFF.

The chain uses TRBV13 and TRBJ2-5, with 9 bases fitting TRBD2. The germline V gene has CDR1 PRHDT and CDR2 FYEKMQ (reference sequence). This CDR3 comprises 17 residues. V was pared by 3 bases and J by 3 bases, with 11 bases of the junction left unmatched. As DNA, the CDR3 is TGTGCCAGCAGCTTCCCACGGGCTAGCGGGGAAAAAGAGACCCAGTACTTC. Its protein is CASSFPRASGEKETQYF.

This clone was observed a handful of times. The J gene is TRBJ1-4, the V gene TRBV6-1; unclear D gene. The CDR3 spans 14 residues. Germline V lookup: CDR1 MNHNS, CDR2 SASEGT. Trimming shortened V by 3 bases and J by 4 bases, and 9 bases separated the two germline ends. The CDR3: CASSEAPFNEKLFF. The CDR3, as DNA: TGTGCCAGCAGTGAGGCACCATTTAATGAAAAACTGTTTTTT.

The chain has TRBV7-9 and TRBJ1-2, with D unclear. The V gene's germline CDR1 is SEHNR and CDR2 FQNEAQ (reference sequence). The V end was cut by 1 base, the J end by 5 bases, with 8 bases between. The CDR3 contains 13 residues. DNA of the CDR3: TGTGCCAGCAGCTTAGTAGCTATGTATGGCTACACCTTC. Protein: CASSLVAMYGYTF.

This clone has only a few counts. The chain uses TRBV7-9 and TRBJ2-1; tentatively, D is TRBD1 (5 bases). The CDR3 spans 15 residues. V dropped 1 base and J dropped 5 bases, with 12 bases sitting between them. Germline CDR1 and CDR2: SEHNR and FQNEAQ (reference sequence). CDR3 DNA: TGTGCCAGCAGCTTAGGGGGCGGTTTAAACAATGAGCAGTTCTTC. Its protein product is CASSLGGGLNNEQFF.

The chain links TRBV20-1 to TRBJ1-5, with 11 bases fitting TRBD1. The CDR3 is 19 residues long. Germline trimming cut 3 bases from V and 4 bases from J; bases unmatched to any gene: 17. Germline assignment: CDR1 DFQATT and CDR2 SNEGSKA (reference sequence). The CDR3 region has the DNA TGCAGTGCTAGTGGGAGGGGTAGGACAGGGGGCGCAAGGAATCAGCCCCAGCATTTT. Translating gives CSASGRGRTGGARNQPQHF.

The table lists this clone with a count of one. The V and J genes are TRBV2 and TRBJ1-4; 9 nucleotides align to TRBD1. J gave up 6 bases and V 5 bases, and 1 base lay outside the gene matches. This CDR3 comprises 13 residues. From germline, CDR1 is SNHLY and CDR2 FYNNEI. CDR3 amino acids: CASSRDRDEKLFF. CDR3 sequence (DNA): TGTGCCAGCAGTCGGGACAGGGATGAAAAACTGTTTTTT.

The chain links TRBV18 to TRBJ1-6; 7 bases line up with TRBD1. Per the germline V gene, CDR1 is KGHSH and CDR2 is LQKENI. This CDR3 spans 15 amino acids. The trim removed 5 bases at V and 9 bases at J, leaving 10 bases unmatched. The CDR3 protein is CASSTGQVMGSPLHF. CDR3 DNA: TGTGCCAGCTCAACTGGACAGGTGATGGGTTCACCCCTCCACTTT.

This clone was seen only once. The V gene is TRBV21-1, the J gene TRBJ1-5; TRBD1, the D gene given by the table, was not confirmed from the DNA. TRBV21-1 is an annotated pseudogene. The length of the CDR3 is 15 residues. CDR3 coding DNA: TGTGCCAGCAGTATTACCAGGGGAGGCAATCAGCCCCAGCATTTT. This translates into CASSITRGGNQPQHF.

The J gene is TRBJ1-5, the V gene TRBV7-2; 9 positions match TRBD1. Germline V gene sequence: CDR1 SGHTA, CDR2 FQGNSA. This CDR3 has 15 amino acids. The V and J ends lost 5 bases and 2 bases, in that order; junction bases with no gene match: 4. The CDR3 DNA reads as TGTGCCAGCAGCCCGACAGGGGGTGGCAATCAGCCCCAGCATTTT. This gives the protein CASSPTGGGNQPQHF. Looking up the rest from reference TRBV7-2 and TRBJ1-5 gives the full variable domain: GAGVSQSPSNKVTEKGKDVELRCDPISGHTALYWYRQSLGQGLEFLIYFQGNSAPDKSGLPSDRFSAERTGGSVSTLTIQRTQQEDSAVYLCASSPTGGGNQPQHFGDGTRLSIL.

V usage is TRBV5-4 and J usage is TRBJ1-1; the D is unclear. The V end was cut by 1 base, the J end by 7 bases, with 8 bases between. CDR1 is SGHNT, CDR2 YYREEE, per germline (reference sequence). The CDR3 has 12 amino acids. The DNA for the CDR3 is TGTGCCAGCAGCTTGCTCGGCGGTGAAGCTTTCTTT. Translation gives CASSLLGGEAFF.

This clone was detected a few times. The chain links TRBV4-2 to TRBJ2-3; D is ambiguous. V shed 4 bases and J shed 2 bases, with 7 bases lying between them. The germline V gene encodes CDR1 LGHNA and CDR2 YNFKEQ. This CDR3 is 13 amino acids long. The CDR3 DNA reads TGTGCCAGCAGCCCCGACATCACAGATACGCAGTATTTT. Its translation is CASSPDITDTQYF.

This chain connects TRBV28 to TRBJ2-3, with 8 bases aligning to TRBD2. The CDR3 has 15 amino acids. The V gene's germline CDR1 is MDHEN and CDR2 SYDVKM. After removal of 1 base from V and 5 bases from J, the junction contained 5 bases not matched to a gene. This CDR3 reads CASSLSGTSQDTQYF. Here the CDR3 DNA reads TGTGCCAGCAGTTTATCCGGGACTAGTCAAGATACGCAGTATTTT.

The V gene is TRBV7-9, the J gene TRBJ2-7; 8 bases agree with TRBD2. The CDR3 runs 17 residues. CDR1 SEHNR and CDR2 FQNEAQ come from the germline V gene (reference sequence). With 1 base clipped from V and 0 bases from J, the junction kept 8 bases outside the gene matches. CDR3 residues: CASSLGAGGPTSYEQYF. CDR3 in DNA: TGTGCCAGCAGCTTAGGGGCGGGAGGCCCCACCTCCTACGAGCAGTACTTC.

The chain carries TRBV9 and TRBJ1-1; 10 bases map to TRBD1. V dropped 3 bases and J dropped 6; count of bases not matched to a gene: 8. The CDR3 extends over 15 amino acids. CDR1 is SGDLS, CDR2 YYNGEE, per germline. CDR3 amino acids: CASSAPGQGVAEAFF. DNA of the CDR3: TGTGCCAGCAGCGCTCCCGGACAGGGGGTTGCTGAAGCTTTCTTT.